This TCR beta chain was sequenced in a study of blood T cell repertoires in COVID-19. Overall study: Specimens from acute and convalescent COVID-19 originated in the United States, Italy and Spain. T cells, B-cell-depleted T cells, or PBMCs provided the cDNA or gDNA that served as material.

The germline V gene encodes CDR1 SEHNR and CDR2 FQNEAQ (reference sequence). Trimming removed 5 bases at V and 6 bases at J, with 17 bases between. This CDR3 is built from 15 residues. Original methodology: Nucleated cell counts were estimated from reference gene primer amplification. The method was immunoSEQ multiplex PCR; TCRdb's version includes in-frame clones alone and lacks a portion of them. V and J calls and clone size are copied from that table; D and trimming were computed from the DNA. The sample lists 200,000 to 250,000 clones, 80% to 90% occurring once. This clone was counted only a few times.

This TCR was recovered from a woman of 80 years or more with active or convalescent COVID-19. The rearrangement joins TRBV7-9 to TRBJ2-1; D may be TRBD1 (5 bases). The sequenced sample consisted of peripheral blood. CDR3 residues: CASSPKGAVSNEQFF. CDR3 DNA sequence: TGTGCCAGCAGCCCAAAAGGGGCTGTTTCCAATGAGCAGTTCTTC. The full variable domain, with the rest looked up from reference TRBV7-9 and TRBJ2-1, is DTGVSQNPRHKITKRGQNVTFRCDPISEHNRLYWYRQTLGQGPEFLTYFQNEAQLEKSRLLSDRFSAERPKGSFSTLEIQRTEQGDSAMYLCASSPKGAVSNEQFFGPGTRLTVL.